One sample yielded the 24 T cell receptor beta chains listed below, sequenced in a study of CD4+ T cells in melanoma. Assay used: immunoSEQ multiplex PCR; TCRdb lists only in-frame clones, some missing. In the table there are 20,000 to 25,000 clones, over 75% of which are singletons. The sequenced sample consisted of cells from a culture (not recorded whether cultured in vitro). The origin of the receptors is a human donor with melanoma.

This clone has more than one count but fewer than ten. V and J are TRBV5-1 and TRBJ1-2, with TRBD1 as a possible D gene (5 bases). The ends were cut back, 2 bases at V and 5 bases at J, with 16 bases in the middle. The CDR3 spans 15 residues. From germline, CDR1 is SGHRS and CDR2 YFSETQ. The CDR3 DNA sequence: TGCGCCAGCAGCTTACGCAAGGGGAGGGGATATGGCTACACCTTC. Protein sequence: CASSLRKGRGYGYTF.

The chain carries TRBV29-1 and TRBJ1-2; D call uncertain. Germline-derived CDR1 and CDR2 are SQVTM and ANQGSEA. The CDR3 runs 13 residues. Trimming shortened V by 7 bases and J by 3 bases, and 15 bases separated the two germline ends. The CDR3 bases are TGCAGCGCTATGGACGATGGTCACTATGGCTACACCTTC. Its translation is CSAMDDGHYGYTF.

This clone was seen only a few times. V usage is TRBV6-5 and J usage is TRBJ1-5; the D is unclear. Trimming left V 5 bases short and J 4 bases short, with 12 bases between. The CDR3 loop spans 14 amino acids. The V gene's germline CDR1 is MNHEY and CDR2 SVGAGI. This chain's CDR3 is CASSEIAQNQPQHF. The CDR3 DNA follows: TGTGCCAGCAGTGAGATAGCCCAGAATCAGCCCCAGCATTTT.

The rearrangement uses TRBV5-6 and TRBJ1-6, with 9 bases matching TRBD1. V dropped 2 bases and J dropped 7; count of bases not matched to a gene: 7. The CDR3 extends over 16 amino acids. CDR1 and CDR2 (germline): SGHDT, YYEEEE. In nucleotides, the CDR3 is TGTGCCAGCAGCTTATTAGGCGGACAGGGGAATTCACCCCTCCACTTT. Its translation: CASSLLGGQGNSPLHF.

This chain joins TRBV6-5 and TRBJ2-3; 7 nucleotides align to TRBD2. Germline CDR1 reads MNHEY; CDR2 reads SVGAGI. This CDR3 is built from 15 residues. V shed 2 bases, J shed 0 bases, and the junction held 2 bases outside the gene matches. CDR3 region: CASSYGRGSTDTQYF. CDR3 nucleotide sequence: TGTGCCAGCAGTTACGGGCGGGGGAGCACAGATACGCAGTATTTT.

The chain links TRBV7-9 to TRBJ2-2, with D maybe TRBD2 (5 bases). Trimming removed 1 base from V and 2 bases from J, with 11 bases in between. Germline-derived CDR1 and CDR2 are SEHNR and FQNEAQ (reference sequence). The CDR3 spans 16 residues. DNA for the CDR3: TGTGCCAGCAGCTTAGGCGGAGGATTTAACACCGGGGAGCTGTTTTTT. Amino acids: CASSLGGGFNTGELFF.

V is TRBV5-1 and J is TRBJ2-5, with D perhaps matching TRBD2 (7 bases). CDR3 length: 15 amino acids. Germline V gives CDR1 SGHRS, CDR2 YFSETQ. V gave up 4 bases and J gave up 4 bases, with 17 bases separating them. The CDR3 sequence: CASSLQGTTSETQYF. The CDR3 nucleotides are TGCGCCAGCAGCCTGCAGGGGACTACTTCAGAGACCCAGTACTTC.

On this clone itself: This sample also contains other DNA sequences that code for the same CDR3. CDR3 amino acids: CASSLEQGRGYGYTF. The CDR3 nucleotides are TGTGCCAGCAGCTTAGAACAGGGACGGGGCTATGGCTACACCTTC. The chain carries TRBV5-4 and TRBJ1-2, with D possibly TRBD1 on 6 matching bases. Germline V gene lookup returns CDR1 SGHNT and CDR2 YYREEE (reference sequence). The CDR3 is made up of 15 amino acids. Trimming removed 2 bases at V and 4 bases at J, with 15 bases between.

The chain employs TRBV6-1 and TRBJ1-6, with a possible D match to TRBD1 (5 bases). V was pared by 11 bases and J by 7 bases, with 15 bases between. Germline V lookup: CDR1 MNHNS, CDR2 SASEGT. The CDR3 runs 13 residues. The CDR3 region is CAARGFPNSPLHF. The CDR3, as DNA: TGTGCCGCCCGGGGGTTCCCGAATTCACCCCTCCACTTT.

This clone was observed a single time. V usage is TRBV19 and J usage is TRBJ2-1; D not certain. V lost 3 bases to trimming and J lost 1 base, with 10 bases between them. The germline V gene has CDR1 LNHDA and CDR2 SQIVND (reference sequence). This CDR3 is built from 15 residues. Here the CDR3 reads CASSISQHSYNEQFF. CDR3 sequence (DNA): TGTGCCAGTAGTATTTCCCAGCATTCCTACAATGAGCAGTTCTTC.

The chain recombines TRBV27 with TRBJ2-6, with 7 bases fitting TRBD1. CDR1 is MNHEY and CDR2 is SMNVEV in the germline V gene (reference sequence). The V segment lost 2 bases and the J segment 4 bases; nucleotides outside the gene matches: 11. CDR3 length: 18 residues. The CDR3 spells CASSLRTGLRMGANVLTF. CDR3 nucleotides: TGTGCCAGCAGTTTAAGGACAGGTCTCCGCATGGGGGCCAACGTCCTGACTTTC.

This clone appeared a single time. The rearrangement uses TRBV2 and TRBJ1-1; D ambiguous. CDR3 size: 12 residues. V gave up 6 bases and J gave up 2 bases, with 7 bases separating them. Germline V gene sequence: CDR1 SNHLY, CDR2 FYNNEI. The CDR3 nucleotides are TGTGCCAGCAGGGCAGATAACACTGAAGCTTTCTTT. Translated: CASRADNTEAFF.

V and J are TRBV6-5 and TRBJ1-3; D unresolved. The ends were cut back, 5 bases at V and 0 bases at J, with 11 bases in the middle. Per the germline V gene, CDR1 is MNHEY and CDR2 is SVGAGI. The CDR3 has 15 amino acids. The CDR3 region has the DNA TGTGCCAGCAGTGCCGTGGGCCGCTCTGGAAACACCATATATTTT. Translation gives CASSAVGRSGNTIYF.

The rearrangement links TRBV5-1 to TRBJ2-6; no clear D. This CDR3 is built from 16 residues. CDR1 SGHRS and CDR2 YFSETQ come from the germline V gene. V gave up 1 base and J gave up 0 bases, with 8 bases separating them. For the CDR3, the DNA is TGCGCCAGCAGCTTGCCACCGACCTCTGGGGCCAACGTCCTGACTTTC. Translating it yields CASSLPPTSGANVLTF.

The chain combines TRBV29-1 with TRBJ1-1; D unclear. The CDR3 runs to 14 residues. The V gene lost 4 bases and the J gene lost 0 bases, with 12 bases spanning the gap. Germline V gene lookup returns CDR1 SQVTM and CDR2 ANQGSEA. This CDR3 is CSVGITTLNTEAFF. The CDR3 bases are TGCAGCGTTGGAATTACCACGTTGAACACTGAAGCTTTCTTT.

V and J are TRBV5-8 and TRBJ1-2; D uncertain. The CDR3 is made up of 14 amino acids. Trimming took off 0 bases at V and 2 bases at J, with 8 bases between the two ends. Germline CDR1 and CDR2: SGHTS and YDEGEE. CDR3 protein: CASSLDRPNYGYTF. The CDR3, as DNA: TGTGCCAGCAGCTTGGACAGACCAAACTATGGCTACACCTTC.

The chain combines TRBV19 with TRBJ2-2, with 7 positions matching TRBD2. The CDR3 consists of 15 residues. V was clipped by 7 bases and J by 5 bases; unmatched bases: 10. Germline CDR1 is LNHDA and CDR2 is SQIVND (reference sequence). CDR3 protein: CASTSMGGITGELFF. CDR3 DNA sequence: TGTGCCAGTACGTCGATGGGGGGGATTACCGGGGAGCTGTTTTTT.

The J gene is TRBJ1-2, the V gene TRBV2; D perhaps matches TRBD1 (6 bases). From germline, CDR1 is SNHLY and CDR2 FYNNEI. This CDR3 contains 15 residues. Trimming left V 8 bases short and J 8 bases short, with 24 bases between. CDR3 residues: CASVREGQGLRGYTF. The CDR3 DNA follows: TGTGCCAGCGTACGAGAAGGGCAGGGGTTGCGGGGCTACACCTTC.

The genes are TRBV27 and TRBJ2-7; D not resolved. V shed 7 bases and J shed 5 bases, with 15 bases lying between them. The CDR3 length is 13 residues. Germline CDR1 and CDR2: MNHEY and SMNVEV (reference sequence). The CDR3 DNA reads as TGTGCCAGCAAACTCCCCTTGACCGACGAGCAGTACTTC. Translated: CASKLPLTDEQYF.

The chain combines TRBV18 with TRBJ2-2; D may be TRBD2 (5 bases). The V end lost 4 bases, the J end lost 2 bases, and 14 bases lay between the germline ends. There are 16 residues in the CDR3. CDR1 and CDR2 (germline): KGHSH, LQKENI. The CDR3 spells CASSRGSVENTGELFF. Written as DNA, the CDR3 is TGTGCCAGCTCACGTGGTAGCGTAGAAAACACCGGGGAGCTGTTTTTT.

The CDR3 bases are TGTGCCAGCTCCAAAGGACTTGCCTACGAGCAGTACTTC. Translating it yields CASSKGLAYEQYF. This rearrangement joins TRBV18 to TRBJ2-7; D is possibly TRBD2 (5 bases). The length of the CDR3 is 13 residues. V lost 6 bases to trimming and J lost 2 bases, with 11 bases between them. Germline V gives CDR1 KGHSH, CDR2 LQKENI. Full variable domain (missing parts from reference TRBV18 and TRBJ2-7): NAGVMQNPRHLVRRRGQEARLRCSPMKGHSHVYWYRQLPEEGLKFMVYLQKENIIDESGMPKERFSAEFPKEGPSILRIQQVVRGDSAAYFCASSKGLAYEQYFGPGTRLTVT.

V and J are TRBV18 and TRBJ2-4; D might be TRBD1 (6 bases). Looked up from germline, CDR1 is KGHSH and CDR2 is LQKENI. The CDR3 extends over 15 amino acids. Trimming pared 2 bases from V and 4 bases from J, leaving 12 bases between. The CDR3 region is CASSPSQGFKNIQYF. CDR3 bases: TGTGCCAGCTCACCATCGCAGGGGTTTAAAAACATTCAGTACTTC. Drawing the rest from reference TRBV18 and TRBJ2-4, the complete variable domain is NAGVMQNPRHLVRRRGQEARLRCSPMKGHSHVYWYRQLPEEGLKFMVYLQKENIIDESGMPKERFSAEFPKEGPSILRIQQVVRGDSAAYFCASSPSQGFKNIQYFGAGTRLSVL.

The J gene is TRBJ1-3, the V gene TRBV4-1; possible D gene TRBD1, 5 bases. The CDR3 extends over 15 amino acids. Trimming cost V 3 bases and J 0 bases, with 9 bases left between them. Germline V gene data show CDR1 as MGHRA and CDR2 as YSYEKL. CDR3 amino acids: CASSHQGSSGNTIYF. The CDR3 DNA reads as TGCGCCAGCAGCCATCAGGGATCCTCTGGAAACACCATATATTTT.

This chain links TRBV11-2 with TRBJ2-1; 10 bases align to TRBD2. The CDR3 loop spans 17 amino acids. Germline loops: CDR1 SGHAT, CDR2 FQNNGV. Trimming took 7 bases from V and 3 from J; bases not matched to a gene: 12. CDR3: CASIQSFSGGRYNEQFF. DNA for the CDR3: TGTGCCAGCATTCAGTCTTTTAGCGGGGGGCGCTACAATGAGCAGTTCTTC.